The source of this TCR beta chain is a study of metastatic and nonmetastatic thyroid tumors (dated by TCRdb to the early 2020s). For the study in its entirety: Repertoires were compared across peripheral blood and tumor or nodule tissue samples from malignant and benign thyroid patients.

On this clone: Its target antigen remains unknown. No qualities accompany the bases; no much larger clone lies one base away.

Study-wide findings and limitations: In both blood and tumor samples, malignant tumors were reported to have significantly higher TCR beta diversity than benign nodules.

Trimming accounts for 4 bases at V and 1 base at J, while the number of junction bases matched to no gene is 10. The CDR3 numbers 16 residues from cysteine through phenylalanine. This entry keeps only the CDR3 DNA: 48 bases, framed from base 1. The germline V gene provides CDR1 SGDLS and CDR2 YYNGEE. Libraries were prepared through PCR. Sequencer: Illumina HiSeq 4000. The TCR beta-chain CDR3 region of each patient was profiled by high-throughput sequencing. For the original study's pipeline: CDR3 differences across clinicopathological groups were used to build a classifier for discriminating distant-metastatic papillary thyroid cancer patients. The Shannon index was used to measure repertoire diversity, and the Morisita-Horn index was used to measure how similar tumor and blood repertoires were. TCRdb cleaned the public reads at Q25 with fastp, built clones with MiXCR and kept in-frame beta chains. It is TCRdb's table, rather than the study itself, that gives the V and J calls and clone size. The sample profile shows roughly 11,000 clones; 27% of them were found once. Of the sample, about 22% is held by the ten largest clones.

None of the patients had been given any treatment before thyroid surgery. Using T-cell receptor beta sequencing, the study looked back at clinical samples from patients collected from the early 2010s to the late 2010s. The clonotype comes from a male donor with papillary thyroid cancer or a benign thyroid nodule (not recorded which). Some clones in this sample may be carry-over from other donors' samples. The sample comprised adjacent normal tissue. This sequence uses TRBV9 and TRBJ1-1; TRBD1 aligns with 7 central bases. The CDR3 loop reads CASSHRGGPGNTEAFF. The DNA is TGTGCCAGCAGCCACAGGGGCGGTCCGGGGAACACTGAAGCTTTCTTT.